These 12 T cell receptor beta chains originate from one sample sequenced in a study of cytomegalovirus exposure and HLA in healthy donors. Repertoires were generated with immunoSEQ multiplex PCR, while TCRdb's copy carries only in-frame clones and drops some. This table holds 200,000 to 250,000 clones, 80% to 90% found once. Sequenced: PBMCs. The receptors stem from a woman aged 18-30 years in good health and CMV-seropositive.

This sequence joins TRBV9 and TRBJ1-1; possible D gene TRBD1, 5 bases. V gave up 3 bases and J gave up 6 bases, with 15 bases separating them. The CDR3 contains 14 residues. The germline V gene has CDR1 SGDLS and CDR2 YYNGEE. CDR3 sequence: CASSGRGEGPEAFF. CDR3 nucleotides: TGTGCCAGCAGCGGACGGGGGGAGGGTCCTGAAGCTTTCTTT.

The CDR3 nucleotides read TGTGCCAGCAGTTTATACGGGAGAGGCTCCTACGAGCAGTACTTC. This gives the protein CASSLYGRGSYEQYF. This sequence joins TRBV28 and TRBJ2-7, with D possibly TRBD2 on 6 matching bases. This CDR3 region has 15 residues. Germline CDR1 is MDHEN and CDR2 is SYDVKM. V was shortened by 1 base and J by 0 bases, with 10 bases between the two germline ends.

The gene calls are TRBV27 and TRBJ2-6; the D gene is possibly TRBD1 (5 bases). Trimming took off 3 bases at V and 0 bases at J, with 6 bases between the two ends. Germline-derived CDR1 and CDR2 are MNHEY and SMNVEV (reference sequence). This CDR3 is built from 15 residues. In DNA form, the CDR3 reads TGTGCCAGCAGTTTGACAGACTCTGGGGCCAACGTCCTGACTTTC. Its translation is CASSLTDSGANVLTF.

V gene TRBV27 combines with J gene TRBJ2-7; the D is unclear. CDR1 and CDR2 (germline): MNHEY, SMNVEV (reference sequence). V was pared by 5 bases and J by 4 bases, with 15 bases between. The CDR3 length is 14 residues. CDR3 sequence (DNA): TGTGCCAGCAGTGCTCCGGGTCGATCGTACGAGCAGTACTTC. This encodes CASSAPGRSYEQYF.

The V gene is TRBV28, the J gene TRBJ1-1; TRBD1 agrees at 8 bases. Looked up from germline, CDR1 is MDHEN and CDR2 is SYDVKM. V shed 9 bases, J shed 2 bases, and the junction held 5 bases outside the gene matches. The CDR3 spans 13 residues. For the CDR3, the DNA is TGTGCCAGTAACAGGGGGAAAAACACTGAAGCTTTCTTT. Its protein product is CASNRGKNTEAFF.

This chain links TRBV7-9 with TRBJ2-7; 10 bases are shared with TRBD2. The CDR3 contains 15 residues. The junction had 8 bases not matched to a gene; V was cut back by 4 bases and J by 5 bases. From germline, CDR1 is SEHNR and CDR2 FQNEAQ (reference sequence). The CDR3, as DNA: TGTGCCAGCAGCTCCCACCCAGCGGGAGGGAACGAGCAGTACTTC. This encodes CASSSHPAGGNEQYF.

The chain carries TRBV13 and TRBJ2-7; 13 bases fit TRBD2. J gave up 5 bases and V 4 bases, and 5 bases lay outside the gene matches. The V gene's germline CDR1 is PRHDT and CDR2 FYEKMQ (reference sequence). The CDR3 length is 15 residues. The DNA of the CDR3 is TGTGCCAGCAGCTATAGGACTAGCGGGGGCCACGAGCAGTACTTC. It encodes CASSYRTSGGHEQYF. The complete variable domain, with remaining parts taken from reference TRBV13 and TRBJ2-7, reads AAGVIQSPRHLIKEKRETATLKCYPIPRHDTVYWYQQGPGQDPQFLISFYEKMQSDKGSIPDRFSAQQFSDYHSELNMSSLELGDSALYFCASSYRTSGGHEQYFGPGTRLTVT.

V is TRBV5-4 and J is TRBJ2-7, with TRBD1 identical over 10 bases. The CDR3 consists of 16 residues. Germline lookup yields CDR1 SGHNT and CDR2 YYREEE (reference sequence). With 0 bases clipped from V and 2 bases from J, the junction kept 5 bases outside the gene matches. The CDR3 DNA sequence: TGTGCCAGCAGCTTGGGGGACAGGGGCAATCCCTACGAGCAGTACTTC. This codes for CASSLGDRGNPYEQYF.

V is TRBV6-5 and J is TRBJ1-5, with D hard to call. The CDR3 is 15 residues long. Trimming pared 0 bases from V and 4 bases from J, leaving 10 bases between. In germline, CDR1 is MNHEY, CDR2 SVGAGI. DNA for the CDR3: TGTGCCAGCAGTTACTCTGGAGGGTTGAATCAGCCCCAGCATTTT. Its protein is CASSYSGGLNQPQHF.

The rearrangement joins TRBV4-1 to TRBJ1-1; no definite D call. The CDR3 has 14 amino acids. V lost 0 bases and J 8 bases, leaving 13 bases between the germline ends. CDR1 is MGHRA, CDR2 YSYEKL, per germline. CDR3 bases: TGCGCCAGCAGCCAAGATGCCAGAACCAAGGAAGCTTTCTTT. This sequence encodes CASSQDARTKEAFF.

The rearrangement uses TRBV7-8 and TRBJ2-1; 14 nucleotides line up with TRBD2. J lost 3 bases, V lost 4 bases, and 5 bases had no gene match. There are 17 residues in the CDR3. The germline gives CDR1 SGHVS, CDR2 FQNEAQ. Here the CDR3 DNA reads TGTGCCAGCAGCTACCGGACTAGCGGGAGGCACTACAATGAGCAGTTCTTC. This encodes CASSYRTSGRHYNEQFF.

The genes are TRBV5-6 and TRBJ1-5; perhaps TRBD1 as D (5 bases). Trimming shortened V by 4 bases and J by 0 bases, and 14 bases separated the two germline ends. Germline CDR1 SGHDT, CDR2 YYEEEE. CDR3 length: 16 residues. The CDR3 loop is CASSAYQGYSNQPQHF. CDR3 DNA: TGTGCCAGCAGCGCGTACCAGGGTTATAGCAATCAGCCCCAGCATTTT.